What follows are 26 T cell receptor beta chains derived from one specimen sequenced in a study of blood T cells in healthy people across ages. A sample-barcoded 5' primer and a J-beta primer mix were used in a second PCR of about 6 to 11 cycles. One entry per CDR3 protein results from TCRdb running MiXCR on the 5' RACE reads. The sample includes 1,800,000 or so distinct CDR3 sequences, around 40% of them seen just once. Sample: blood. These receptors all come from a human donor in good health.

As concerns this clonotype: The junction and the germline gene differ at one end; a read error may be behind it. The genes are TRBV20-1 and TRBJ1-1; D perhaps matches TRBD1 (6 bases). Germline V gives CDR1 DFQATT, CDR2 SNEGSKA (reference sequence). CDR3 length: 13 amino acids. CDR3 nucleotide sequence: TGCAGTGCTATGGGGGCGAGCGATACTGGAGCTTTCTTT. Its protein product is CSAMGASDTGAFF.

The rearrangement links TRBV6-5 to TRBJ2-7, with D unresolved. The CDR3 has 14 residues. V was cut by 6 bases and J by 1 base, with 13 bases left in between. Germline-derived CDR1 and CDR2 are MNHEY and SVGAGI. CDR3 DNA: TGTGCCAGCAGCCGTATAAGCAGGTCCTACGAGCAGTACTTC. Its translation: CASSRISRSYEQYF.

CDR3 in amino acids: CASREWVLDTQYF. DNA for the CDR3: TGCGCCAGCAGGGAGTGGGTTCTAGATACGCAGTATTTT. The chain joins TRBV5-1 to TRBJ2-3; no clear D. Trimming left V 5 bases short and J 5 bases short, with 12 bases between. CDR3 length: 13 residues. CDR1 SGHRS and CDR2 YFSETQ come from the germline V gene.

The chain links TRBV3-1 to TRBJ1-1; D is unclear. Germline CDR1 reads LGHDT; CDR2 reads YNNKEL (reference sequence). There are 16 residues in the CDR3. Trimming cost V 4 bases and J 3 bases, with 18 bases left between them. The CDR3 coding sequence is TGTGCCAGCAGCCTCTTCGGGGATTCACTGTACACTGAAGCTTTCTTT. Encoded protein: CASSLFGDSLYTEAFF.

This clonotype was detected only a few times. The chain combines TRBV24-1 with TRBJ2-4; TRBD1 matches 8 bases. Trimming cost V 6 bases and J 8 bases; bases outside gene matches: 2. Germline values: CDR1 KGHDR, CDR2 SFDVKD. CDR3 length: 12 residues. CDR3 sequence: CATSRQGYIQYF. CDR3 bases: TGTGCCACCAGTCGACAGGGGTACATTCAGTACTTC.

This sequence joins TRBV15 and TRBJ2-3; 11 bases agree with TRBD1. The CDR3 consists of 15 residues. CDR1 and CDR2 (germline): LNHNV, YYDKDF (reference sequence). V lost 4 bases, J lost 5 bases, and 5 bases stayed unmatched. DNA for the CDR3: TGTGCCACCAGCACCGGACAGGGGGCGAGAGATACGCAGTATTTT. It yields the protein CATSTGQGARDTQYF.

This clonotype was seen only once. The junction does not match germline at one end; this may be a read error. This chain connects TRBV7-9 to TRBJ1-2; D remains unclear. The CDR3 is 12 residues long. CDR1 SEHNR and CDR2 FQNEAQ come from the germline V gene (reference sequence). In DNA form, the CDR3 reads TGTACCAGCAGCCCCCTAGGGTATGGCTACACCTTC. Its translation is CTSSPLGYGYTF. The complete variable domain, with remaining parts taken from reference TRBV7-9 and TRBJ1-2, reads DTGVSQNPRHKITKRGQNVTFRCDPISEHNRLYWYRQTLGQGPEFLTYFQNEAQLEKSRLLSDRFSAERPKGSFSTLEIQRTEQGDSAMYLCTSSPLGYGYTFGSGTRLTVV.

This rearrangement joins TRBV7-2 to TRBJ1-2; D not resolved. Germline CDR1 is SGHTA and CDR2 is FQGNSA. The germline V and J ends were trimmed by 2 bases and 1 base, with 11 bases remaining between them. The CDR3 loop spans 15 amino acids. The CDR3 here is CASSLNPAFNYGYTF. CDR3 nucleotide sequence: TGTGCCAGCAGCTTAAACCCAGCCTTTAACTATGGCTACACCTTC. The full variable domain, its missing parts supplied by reference TRBV7-2 and TRBJ1-2, is GAGVSQSPSNKVTEKGKDVELRCDPISGHTALYWYRQSLGQGLEFLIYFQGNSAPDKSGLPSDRFSAERTGGSVSTLTIQRTQQEDSAVYLCASSLNPAFNYGYTFGSGTRLTVV.

The rearrangement uses TRBV4-1 and TRBJ2-1; 10 bases are a match to TRBD2. The CDR3 has 17 residues. Germline CDR1 and CDR2: MGHRA and YSYEKL. The ends lost 2 bases at V and 9 bases at J; junction bases unmatched: 13. The CDR3 DNA reads as TGCGCCAGCAGCCAAATCGGGTGGAGCGGGGGGGCCACTGAGCAGTTCTTC. Its translation: CASSQIGWSGGATEQFF.

The chain joins TRBV29-1 to TRBJ2-4; the match to TRBD1 covers 8 bases. Per germline, CDR1 SQVTM and CDR2 ANQGSEA. The CDR3 loop spans 16 amino acids. Trimming at V came to 5 bases and at J to 9 bases, leaving 18 bases not matched to a gene. The CDR3 DNA follows: TGCAGCGTTACAGGGGGTTCTAATAGGGTCGGTCGCATTCAGTACTTC. Its translation is CSVTGGSNRVGRIQYF.

About this clonotype itself: In this CDR3 the conserved last residue, phenylalanine or tryptophan, is missing, so a read error is likely. This chain joins TRBV7-2 and TRBJ1-2; D call uncertain. The CDR3 sequence is 15 residues long. Germline CDR1 and CDR2: SGHTA and FQGNSA. CDR3 coding DNA: TGTGCCAGCAACTTAAGGCAGGTGGACGGCGATGGCTACACCCTC. Its protein is CASNLRQVDGDGYTL.

This clonotype came up many times. The V call is TRBV5-8, the J call TRBJ2-6; D not resolved. Germline V gives CDR1 SGHTS, CDR2 YDEGEE. V lost 1 base, J lost 0 bases, and 14 bases lay in between. The CDR3 is made up of 18 amino acids. CDR3 sequence reads: CASSLQVGYLSGANVLTF. The CDR3 DNA reads TGTGCCAGCAGCTTGCAGGTCGGTTATCTCTCTGGGGCCAACGTCCTGACTTTC. Full variable domain (rest looked up from reference TRBV5-8 and TRBJ2-6): EAGVTQSPTHLIKTRGQQATLRCSPISGHTSVYWYQQALGLGLQFLLWYDEGEERNRGNFPPRFSGRQFPNYSSELNVNALELEDSALYLCASSLQVGYLSGANVLTFGAGSRLTVL.

Here the CDR3 DNA reads TGCGCCAGCAGCTTCAGAGGTGAGGGACAGGGGGCAAAAGTGATATCGAACACTGAAGCTTTCTTT. This codes for CASSFRGEGQGAKVISNTEAFF. This rearrangement joins TRBV4-1 to TRBJ1-1, with 12 positions matching TRBD1. Losses at the gene ends were 5 bases for V and 1 base for J; bases not matched to a gene: 23. Per germline, CDR1 MGHRA and CDR2 YSYEKL. There are 22 residues in the CDR3.

V is TRBV20-1 and J is TRBJ2-1; D is possibly TRBD1 (6 bases). Germline loops: CDR1 DFQATT, CDR2 SNEGSKA (reference sequence). V was shortened by 0 bases and J by 3 bases, with 9 bases between the two germline ends. There are 14 residues in the CDR3. CDR3 in DNA: TGCAGTGCTAGAGATGGGGGCGGCTACAATGAGCAGTTCTTC. This codes for CSARDGGGYNEQFF.

The chain joins TRBV3-1 to TRBJ2-7; possible D gene TRBD2, 5 bases. Trimming cost V 3 bases and J 10 bases, with 13 bases left between them. The germline CDR1 and CDR2 sequences are LGHDT and YNNKEL (reference sequence). The CDR3 totals 12 residues. The CDR3 nucleotides are TGTGCCAGCAGCCAGCCGGAGGCACGACAGTACTTC. Its translation: CASSQPEARQYF.

The CDR3 DNA follows: TGCAGTGTAACGACAGCCCGGGGTGACGAGCAGTACTTC. It yields the protein CSVTTARGDEQYF. V gene TRBV20-1 combines with J gene TRBJ2-7; the D gene could be TRBD1 or TRBD2 (5 bases each). The CDR3 has 13 amino acids. Germline V gene data show CDR1 as DFQATT and CDR2 as SNEGSKA (reference sequence). V shed 7 bases and J shed 5 bases, with 18 bases lying between them.

This clonotype has just a few counts. V and J are TRBV20-1 and TRBJ1-4, with D unclear. CDR3 length equals 14 residues. Germline values: CDR1 DFQATT, CDR2 SNEGSKA (reference sequence). V lost 3 bases to trimming and J lost 2 bases, with 10 bases between them. DNA for the CDR3: TGCAGTGCTAGCAGGACGGGCACTAATGAAAAACTGTTTTTT. It specifies CSASRTGTNEKLFF.

The V call is TRBV7-9, the J call TRBJ2-4, with 8 bases identical to TRBD2. The J call may be faulty, since TRBJ2-7 better matches the DNA end. In germline, CDR1 is SEHNR, CDR2 FQNEAQ (reference sequence). This CDR3 region has 15 residues. CDR3 nucleotides: TGTGCCAGCAGCTCGGGACTAGAAGGTGACTACGAGCAGTACTTC. This sequence encodes CASSSGLEGDYEQYF.

This clonotype appeared once. V gene TRBV20-1 combines with J gene TRBJ1-1; D gene unclear. Trimming left V 1 base short and J 4 bases short, with 13 bases between. From germline, CDR1 is DFQATT and CDR2 SNEGSKA (reference sequence). The CDR3 sequence is 14 residues long. The CDR3 here is CSARVRGVRTEAFF. Written as DNA, the CDR3 is TGCAGTGCTAGAGTTCGCGGTGTCCGCACTGAAGCTTTCTTT.

The chain couples TRBV11-1 to TRBJ2-4; maybe TRBD2 (6 bases). Trimming shortened V by 0 bases and J by 8 bases, and 11 bases separated the two germline ends. The germline gives CDR1 SGHAT, CDR2 FQDESV (reference sequence). CDR3 length: 14 residues. As DNA, the CDR3 is TGTGCCAGCAGCTTAGCGGGGACTTCGGACATTCAGTACTTC. Its protein product is CASSLAGTSDIQYF.

The CDR3 reads CSGMGLSYNEQFF. DNA for the CDR3: TGCAGTGGGATGGGACTTTCCTACAATGAGCAGTTCTTC. The chain has TRBV20-1 and TRBJ2-1; weak D call: TRBD2 (6 bases). Trimming removed 7 bases at V and 1 base at J, with 11 bases between. CDR3 length: 13 residues. Germline assignment: CDR1 DFQATT and CDR2 SNEGSKA (reference sequence).

This clonotype came up a few times. The chain carries TRBV28 and TRBJ1-2; D gene ambiguous. Per the germline V gene, CDR1 is MDHEN and CDR2 is SYDVKM. This CDR3 has 12 residues. The V end was cut by 4 bases, the J end by 5 bases, with 8 bases between. CDR3 nucleotides: TGTGCCAGCAGTTCGGCAGCGTATGGCTACACCTTC. This translates into CASSSAAYGYTF.

The rearrangement joins TRBV13 to TRBJ1-2, with 8 bases that match TRBD1. Germline CDR1 reads PRHDT; CDR2 reads FYEKMQ (reference sequence). This CDR3 has 12 amino acids. The V gene end was trimmed by 5 bases and the J gene end by 10 bases; junction bases not matched to a gene: 6. The DNA of the CDR3 is TGTGCCAGCAGCGGGGACAGGCTGCTCTACACCTTC. It is translated as CASSGDRLLYTF.

V is TRBV9 and J is TRBJ2-1; 8 bases are a match to TRBD2. The CDR3 sequence is 17 residues long. Germline V gene sequence: CDR1 SGDLS, CDR2 YYNGEE. Unmatched junction bases numbered 12, after V lost 0 bases and J lost 7 bases. In nucleotides, the CDR3 is TGTGCCAGCAGCGTAGGCCCCGCCGGGGGGGTGTGGAATGAGCAGTTCTTC. Amino acid sequence: CASSVGPAGGVWNEQFF.

The chain joins TRBV28 to TRBJ1-2; D gene ambiguous. V lost 11 bases and J 3 bases, leaving 13 bases between the germline ends. Germline loops: CDR1 MDHEN, CDR2 SYDVKM. This CDR3 is built from 12 residues. This CDR3 is CACKNLDYGYTF. The CDR3 DNA reads TGTGCCTGTAAAAACTTAGACTATGGCTACACCTTC.

The chain carries TRBV7-2 and TRBJ1-5, with a tentative D call TRBD1 (6 bases). Deletions cut 7 bases from V and 0 bases from J, with 13 bases between. The CDR3 runs 15 residues. Germline values: CDR1 SGHTA, CDR2 FQGNSA. CDR3 DNA: TGTGCCAGCACCCAGAGGGGGGATAGCAATCAGCCCCAGCATTTT. It yields the protein CASTQRGDSNQPQHF. Full variable domain (remainder filled in from reference TRBV7-2 and TRBJ1-5): GAGVSQSPSNKVTEKGKDVELRCDPISGHTALYWYRQSLGQGLEFLIYFQGNSAPDKSGLPSDRFSAERTGGSVSTLTIQRTQQEDSAVYLCASTQRGDSNQPQHFGDGTRLSIL.